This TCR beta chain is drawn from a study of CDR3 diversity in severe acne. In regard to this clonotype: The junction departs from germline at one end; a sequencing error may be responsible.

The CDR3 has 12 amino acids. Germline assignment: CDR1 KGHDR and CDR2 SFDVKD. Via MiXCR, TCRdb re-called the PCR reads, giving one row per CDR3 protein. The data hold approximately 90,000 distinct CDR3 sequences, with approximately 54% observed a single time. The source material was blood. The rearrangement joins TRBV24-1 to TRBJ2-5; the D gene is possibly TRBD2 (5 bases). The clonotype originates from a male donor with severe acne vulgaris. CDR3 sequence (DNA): TGTGCCACCAGTCTCGACGGGGAGACCCGGTACTTC. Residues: CATSLDGETRYF.